Listed below are T cell receptor beta chains from one sample, sequenced in a study of shared clonotypes between healthy human individuals. Method: immunoSEQ multiplex PCR; TCRdb's copy keeps in-frame clones and lacks some. In the table there are some 2,100,000 clones, more than 85% of which are singletons. Sequenced input: naive CD8+ T cells from PBMCs. All receptors derive from a man between 18 and 35 years old in good health. Some clones in this sample may be carry-over from other donors' samples. Each CDR3 is given with its conserved first and last residue. D genes are given only for firm matches. Rows give clone size only sometimes, using once, few, many, or a class for an expanded clone.

d_gene,abundance,v_gene,j_gene,CDR3nt,CDR3aa
TRBD1,.,TRBV27,TRBJ2-5,TGTGCCAGCAGCCCACGGGACAGGGGAGAGACCCAGTACTTC,CASSPRDRGETQYF
TRBD1,.,TRBV19,TRBJ2-7,TGTGCCAGTAGTGGGGGACAGGGGGTCGAGCAGTACTTC,CASSGGQGVEQYF
TRBD2,.,TRBV29-1,TRBJ2-1,TGCAGCGTTGAAGGGACTAGAGTAGTCAATGAGCAGTTCTTC,CSVEGTRVVNEQFF
.,once,TRBV28,TRBJ2-5,TGTGCCAGCAGTTTAGTTGCGGGGGAGACCCAGTACTTC,CASSLVAGETQYF
.,.,TRBV9,TRBJ2-7,TGTGCCAGCAGCCCCTCCCCGGGGGCCTCCTACGAGCAGTACTTC,CASSPSPGASYEQYF
TRBD2,.,TRBV10-3,TRBJ2-3,TGTGCCATCAGAAAGGGACTAGCGGGGCGTCGCGGCACAGATACGCAGTATTTT,CAIRKGLAGRRGTDTQYF
.,.,TRBV15,TRBJ2-3,TGTGCCACCAGCGAAAGGGGGGGGACAGATACGCAGTATTTT,CATSERGGTDTQYF
.,.,TRBV28,TRBJ2-3,TGTGCCAGCAAACTTCGATGGAGGGCAGATACGCAGTATTTT,CASKLRWRADTQYF
.,.,TRBV28,TRBJ2-1,TGTGCCAGCAGTTTTGTAATCTATGAGCAGTTCTTC,CASSFVIYEQFF
.,.,TRBV27,TRBJ2-7,TGTGCCAGCAGTTTCCGGGCCCTTCCCTACGAGCAGTACTTC,CASSFRALPYEQYF
.,.,TRBV13,TRBJ1-1,TGTGCCAGCAGCTTACTGGCCCAGGGAAGAGAAGCTTTCTTT,CASSLLAQGREAFF
.,.,TRBV5-5,TRBJ1-1,TGTGCCAGCAGGCTAGTGGATAACACTGAAGCTTTCTTT,CASRLVDNTEAFF
.,.,TRBV6-5,TRBJ1-2,TGTGCCAGCACCTCTACGGCTAGGGATGGCTACACCTTC,CASTSTARDGYTF
.,.,TRBV18,TRBJ2-7,TGTGCCAGCTCACCCCTTGACGATTACGAGCAGTACTTC,CASSPLDDYEQYF
TRBD2,.,TRBV27,TRBJ2-1,TGTGCCAGCAGTCCCCTGGCCTCTAGCGGGAGATACAATGAGCAGTTCTTC,CASSPLASSGRYNEQFF
TRBD1,.,TRBV25-1,TRBJ1-4,TGTGCCAGCAGTGAGTACCCCGGGACAGGGATGAAACTGTTTTTT,CASSEYPGTGMKLFF
TRBD1,.,TRBV10-2,TRBJ1-2,TGCGCCAGCAGTGAGTGGGGACAGACTCCCTTATTCTATGGCTACACCTTC,CASSEWGQTPLFYGYTF
TRBD2,.,TRBV5-1,TRBJ2-5,TGCGCCAGCAGCTCCTACAGCGGGAGTGGTGAGACCCAGTACTTC,CASSSYSGSGETQYF
TRBD2,.,TRBV4-1,TRBJ2-7,TGCGCCAGCAGCGGCAGCGGGGGCTTCTCCTACGAGCAGTACTTC,CASSGSGGFSYEQYF
.,.,TRBV27,TRBJ2-1,TGTGCCAGCAGTTTATTGGCAGGGATCAATGAGCAGTTCTTC,CASSLLAGINEQFF
TRBD1,once,TRBV7-9,TRBJ1-4,TGTGCCAGCAGCCCGACCGGGACAGGCGATGAAAAACTGTTTTTT,CASSPTGTGDEKLFF
TRBD1,.,TRBV14,TRBJ1-2,TGTGCCAGCAGCCAAGTGACAGGGGGCTATGGCTACACCTTC,CASSQVTGGYGYTF
.,.,TRBV27,TRBJ2-1,TGTGCCAGTTCCACAGGGTTCTACAATGAGCAGTTCTTC,CASSTGFYNEQFF
TRBD1,.,TRBV9,TRBJ2-7,TGTGCCAGCAGCGTAGCTGGGACAGGGGGCGACGAGCAGTACTTC,CASSVAGTGGDEQYF
TRBD2,.,TRBV7-3,TRBJ2-3,TGTGCCAGCAGCCCCGGACTAGGTCGCACAGATACGCAGTATTTT,CASSPGLGRTDTQYF
TRBD2,.,TRBV7-8,TRBJ2-1,TGTGCCAGCAGCTGGCCAGCCGGGACTAGCGGGAACTACAATGAGCAGTTCTTC,CASSWPAGTSGNYNEQFF
.,.,TRBV19,TRBJ2-1,TGTGCCAGTAGTATCTGGGACCGTTTCAATGAGCAGTTCTTC,CASSIWDRFNEQFF
TRBD1,.,TRBV5-6,TRBJ1-2,TGTGCCAGCAGCTGGGGGACAGGGACTCCTGGCTACACCTTC,CASSWGTGTPGYTF
TRBD2,.,TRBV4-2,TRBJ2-5,TGTGCCAGCAGCCAAGATGTTATCCTCGGGGAGGGCTACCAAGAGACCCAGTACTTC,CASSQDVILGEGYQETQYF